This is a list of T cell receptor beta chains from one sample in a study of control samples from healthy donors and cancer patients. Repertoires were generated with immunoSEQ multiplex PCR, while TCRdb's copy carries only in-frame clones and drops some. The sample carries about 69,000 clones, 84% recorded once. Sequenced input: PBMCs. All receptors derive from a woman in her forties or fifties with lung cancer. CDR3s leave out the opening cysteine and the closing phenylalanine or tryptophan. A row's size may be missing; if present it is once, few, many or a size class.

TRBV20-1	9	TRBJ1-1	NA	SAKMNTEAF
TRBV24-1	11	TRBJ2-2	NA	ATRWGDTGELF
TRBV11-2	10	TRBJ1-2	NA	ASSLAGPGYT
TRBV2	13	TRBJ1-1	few	ASSEVAASGTEAF
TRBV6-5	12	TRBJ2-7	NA	ASSYTHTGYEQY
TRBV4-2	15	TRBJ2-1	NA	ASSQDRLAGAYGEQF
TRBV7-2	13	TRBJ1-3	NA	ASSFSQGSKNTIY
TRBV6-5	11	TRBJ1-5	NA	ASSYSSGGPQH
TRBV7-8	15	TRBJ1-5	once	ASSLRTGSDWNQPQH
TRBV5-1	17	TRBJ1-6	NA	ASSSQPYSGEGLNSPLH
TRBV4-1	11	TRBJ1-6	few	ASSQVNDSPLH
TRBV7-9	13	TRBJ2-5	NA	ASSQGTSGPETQY
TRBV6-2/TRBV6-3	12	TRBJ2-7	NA	ASSPAGDSYEQY
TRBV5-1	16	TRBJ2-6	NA	ASSLMGRTSSGANVLT
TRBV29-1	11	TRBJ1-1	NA	SVERQVNTEAF
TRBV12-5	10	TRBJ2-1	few	ASRQGALEQF